This T cell receptor beta chain is from a study of cytomegalovirus exposure and HLA in healthy donors. Study conclusions and caveats: First-cohort TCR clusters were later found to tend to co-occur in the 120 or so validation repertoires.

The donors were part of the validation cohort of fewer than 150 subjects. That cohort was separate from the first cohort, which comprised fewer than 800 subjects. Repertoires were generated with immunoSEQ multiplex PCR, while TCRdb's copy carries only in-frame clones and drops some. This table holds over 60,000 clones, 95% to 97% found once. This CDR3 spans 14 amino acids. CDR1 SEHNR and CDR2 FQNEAQ come from the germline V gene (reference sequence). V was cut by 3 bases and J by 3 bases, with 11 bases left in between. On this clone itself: Its antigen remains unidentified.

The gene calls are TRBV7-9 and TRBJ2-5, with D possibly being TRBD1 (6 bases). The source material was PBMCs. This TCR derives from a man in his late teens or twenties in good health and CMV-seronegative. The CDR3 sequence is CASSFGQIEETQYF. CDR3 bases: TGTGCCAGCAGCTTTGGACAGATCGAAGAGACCCAGTACTTC. Looking up the rest from reference TRBV7-9 and TRBJ2-5 gives the full variable domain: DTGVSQNPRHKITKRGQNVTFRCDPISEHNRLYWYRQTLGQGPEFLTYFQNEAQLEKSRLLSDRFSAERPKGSFSTLEIQRTEQGDSAMYLCASSFGQIEETQYFGPGTRLLVL.